This TCR beta chain was observed in a study of blood T cell repertoires in COVID-19. Across the whole study: Samples representing acute and convalescent COVID-19 were sourced from the United States, Italy and Spain.

In the authors' workflow: It was from reference gene primer amplification that nucleated cell counts were estimated. Method: immunoSEQ multiplex PCR; TCRdb's copy keeps in-frame clones and lacks some. For V, J and clone size, that table is used; D and trimming come from the DNA. The sample has 50,000 to 70,000 clones; roughly 88% are singletons. The V gene's germline CDR1 is SGHNT and CDR2 YYREEE (reference sequence). The CDR3 totals 14 residues. V gave up 4 bases and J gave up 6 bases; unmatched junction bases: 6. The chain links TRBV5-4 to TRBJ2-7; 11 bases map to TRBD1. This receptor was obtained from a woman aged 60 to 75 with acute or convalescent COVID-19. The sample consisted of peripheral blood. CDR3 region: CASSAGTGGFEQYF. DNA for the CDR3: TGTGCCAGCAGCGCAGGGACAGGGGGGTTCGAGCAGTACTTC.